A selection of T cell receptor beta chains follows, all from one sample in a study of cytomegalovirus exposure and HLA in healthy donors. Sequencing used immunoSEQ multiplex PCR; TCRdb keeps in-frame clones, though not all of them. The sample has roughly 190,000 clones, around 75% seen once; the top ten hold around 1.4%. The material sequenced was PBMCs. The receptors were sampled from a woman between 45 and 60 years old in good health and CMV-seronegative. The CDR3 runs from the conserved cysteine through the conserved F or W. The order of the fields is D gene, J gene, clone size, V gene, CDR3 DNA, CDR3 protein. A D gene is named only where the DNA matches it firmly. Expanded clones get a size class; other rows say once, few or many, or leave the size out.

D: TRBD1
J: TRBJ1-6
size: few
V: TRBV14
DNA: TGTGCCAGCAGCCAAGAGCATCCGACAGGGGCGCTCGACTTT
CDR3: CASSQEHPTGALDF

D: NA
J: TRBJ1-5
size: NA
V: TRBV5-6
DNA: TGTGCCAGCAGCTTACGGGGGTGGGTAAGCAATCAGCCCCAGCATTTT
CDR3: CASSLRGWVSNQPQHF

D: NA
J: TRBJ1-5
size: once
V: TRBV9
DNA: TGTGCCAGCAGCGTAGGGGGGGACAATCAGCCCCAGCATTTT
CDR3: CASSVGGDNQPQHF

D: NA
J: TRBJ1-5
size: medium-sized
V: TRBV10-1
DNA: TGCGCCAGCCCGGAAACAGGGAAGAGTCAGCCCCAGCATTTT
CDR3: CASPETGKSQPQHF

D: TRBD2
J: TRBJ2-2
size: NA
V: TRBV9
DNA: TGTGCCAGCAGCGTAGGGGGCGGGGGGGCGAACACCGGGGAGCTGTTTTTT
CDR3: CASSVGGGGANTGELFF

D: TRBD1
J: TRBJ1-6
size: NA
V: TRBV5-1
DNA: TGCGCCAGCAGCTTGGCCGCCAGGGGGAATTCACCCCTCCACTTT
CDR3: CASSLAARGNSPLHF

D: NA
J: TRBJ1-4
size: NA
V: TRBV28
DNA: TGTGCCAGCAGTTTTGAGGGGGATAGGGAAAAACTGTTTTTT
CDR3: CASSFEGDREKLFF

D: TRBD1
J: TRBJ1-3
size: few
V: TRBV7-9
DNA: TGTGCCAGCAGCTCAACAGGGGACGTCCTCTCTGGAAACACCATATATTTT
CDR3: CASSSTGDVLSGNTIYF

D: NA
J: TRBJ1-3
size: NA
V: TRBV25-1
DNA: TGTGCCAGCAGTGAACCGGGAAGCTCTGGAAACACCATATATTTT
CDR3: CASSEPGSSGNTIYF

D: TRBD1
J: TRBJ2-2
size: NA
V: TRBV4-3
DNA: TGCGCCAGCAGCCATGGACAGGGTTCCTTGGGCACCGGGGAGCTGTTTTTT
CDR3: CASSHGQGSLGTGELFF

D: TRBD1
J: TRBJ1-3
size: few
V: TRBV19
DNA: TGTGCCAGTAGACAGGGGATTAGCTCTGGAAACACCATATATTTT
CDR3: CASRQGISSGNTIYF

D: NA
J: TRBJ1-5
size: NA
V: TRBV27
DNA: TGTGCCAGCAGTTTAAGCCTGGGAGGACAGCCCCAGCATTTT
CDR3: CASSLSLGGQPQHF

D: TRBD1
J: TRBJ1-1
size: NA
V: TRBV9
DNA: TGTGCCAGCAGCCCCCGTGAGGACAGGGGGATGCTGTACACTGAAGCTTTCTTT
CDR3: CASSPREDRGMLYTEAFF

D: NA
J: TRBJ1-1
size: once
V: TRBV15
DNA: TGTGCCACCAGCAGAGGCCGGGGGGACACTGAAGCTTTCTTT
CDR3: CATSRGRGDTEAFF

D: NA
J: TRBJ1-4
size: NA
V: TRBV19
DNA: TGTGCCAGTAGTCGAGGGTCGAATGAAAAACTGTTTTTT
CDR3: CASSRGSNEKLFF

D: TRBD1
J: TRBJ1-1
size: NA
V: TRBV19
DNA: TGTGCCAGTAACAGGGGGCGTACCTCTGAAGCTTTCTTT
CDR3: CASNRGRTSEAFF

D: NA
J: TRBJ1-1
size: NA
V: TRBV4-3
DNA: TGCGCCAGCAGCCAGGGCCAGGACACCTCGAACACTGAAGCTTTCTTT
CDR3: CASSQGQDTSNTEAFF

D: NA
J: TRBJ1-2
size: few
V: TRBV13
DNA: TGTGCCAGCAGCCCCGGGGGGGGTTTGGGATACTATGGCTACACCTTC
CDR3: CASSPGGGLGYYGYTF

D: NA
J: TRBJ1-5
size: NA
V: TRBV21-1
DNA: TGTGCCAGCAGCCCTCAAAGGATCTTCCGGCCGCGGGTGAGCAATCAGCCCCAGCATTTT
CDR3: CASSPQRIFRPRVSNQPQHF

D: TRBD1
J: TRBJ2-5
size: once
V: TRBV7-9
DNA: TGTGCCAGCAGCCTCTTCGGACAGGGACAAGAGACCCAGTACTTC
CDR3: CASSLFGQGQETQYF

D: TRBD1
J: TRBJ1-5
size: few
V: TRBV29-1
DNA: TGCAGCGTCAACGGACAGGGGAGCAATCAGCCCCAGCATTTT
CDR3: CSVNGQGSNQPQHF

D: NA
J: TRBJ1-6
size: NA
V: TRBV6-5
DNA: TGTGCCAGCGGCCAGGGCGGTTCACCCCTCCACTTT
CDR3: CASGQGGSPLHF

D: NA
J: TRBJ2-1
size: once
V: TRBV9
DNA: TGTGCCAGCAGCGTATCCGAGCAAGTGAATGAGCAGTTCTTC
CDR3: CASSVSEQVNEQFF

D: TRBD1
J: TRBJ2-7
size: NA
V: TRBV9
DNA: TGTGCCAGCAGCGTAGGGGACAGGGTAGGGCCGAAAGAGCAGTACTTC
CDR3: CASSVGDRVGPKEQYF

D: NA
J: TRBJ1-5
size: NA
V: TRBV18
DNA: TGTGCCAGCTCACCAGGTACAGGGAATCAGCCCCAGCATTTT
CDR3: CASSPGTGNQPQHF